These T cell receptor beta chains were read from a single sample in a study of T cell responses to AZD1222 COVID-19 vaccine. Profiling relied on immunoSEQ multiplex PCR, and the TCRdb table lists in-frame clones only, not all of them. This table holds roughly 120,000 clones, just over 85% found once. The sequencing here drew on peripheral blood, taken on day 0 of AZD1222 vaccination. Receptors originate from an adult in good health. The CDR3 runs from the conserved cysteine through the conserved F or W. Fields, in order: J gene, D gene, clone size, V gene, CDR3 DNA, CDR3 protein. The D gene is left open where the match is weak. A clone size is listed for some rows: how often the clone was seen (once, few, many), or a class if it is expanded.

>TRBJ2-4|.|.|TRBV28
TGTGCCAGCAGCTCAGGGGATAGGGTAGCCAAAAACATTCAGTACTTC
CASSSGDRVAKNIQYF
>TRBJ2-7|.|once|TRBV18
TGTGCCAGCTCCCCCGGGACCGGGAGCCCCTACGAGCAGTACTTC
CASSPGTGSPYEQYF
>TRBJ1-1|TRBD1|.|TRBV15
TGTGCCACCAGCCCCTTGCAATGGGACAGGGGATGGTCTGAAGCTTTCTTT
CATSPLQWDRGWSEAFF
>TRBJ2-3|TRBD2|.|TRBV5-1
TGCGCCAGCAGCACGGGACTAGCGGGACACACAGATACGCAGTATTTT
CASSTGLAGHTDTQYF
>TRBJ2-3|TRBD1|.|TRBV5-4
TGTGCCAGCAGCAAACCGACAGGGGGCAACACAGATACGCAGTATTTT
CASSKPTGGNTDTQYF
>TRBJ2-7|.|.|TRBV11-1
TGTGCCAGCACGAAGAGCGGGCTAACCTACGAGCAGTACTTC
CASTKSGLTYEQYF
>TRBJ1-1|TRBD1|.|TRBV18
TGTGCCAGCTCACCACCCGGACAGGGGCCGAACACTGAAGCTTTCTTT
CASSPPGQGPNTEAFF
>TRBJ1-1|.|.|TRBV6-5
TGTGCCAGCAGTTACTCGAGGGGACTGAACACTGAAGCTTTCTTT
CASSYSRGLNTEAFF
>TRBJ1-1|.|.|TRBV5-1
TGCGCCAGCAGCTGGGGGGAGCCTGAAGCTTTCTTT
CASSWGEPEAFF
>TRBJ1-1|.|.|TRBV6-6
TGTGCCAGCAGTTGGGGGAACACTGAAGCTTTCTTT
CASSWGNTEAFF
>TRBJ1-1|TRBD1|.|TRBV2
TGTGCCAGCATGGCCGGGACAGCGAACACTGAAGCTTTCTTT
CASMAGTANTEAFF
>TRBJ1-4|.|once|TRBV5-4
TGTGCCAGCAGCCGAGCGGGGTCCGCAAATGAAAAACTGTTTTTT
CASSRAGSANEKLFF
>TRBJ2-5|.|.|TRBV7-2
TGTGCCAGCAGCTTATGGGTGGGCGAGACCCAGTACTTC
CASSLWVGETQYF
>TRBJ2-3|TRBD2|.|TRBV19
TGTGCCAGTAGTATAAGGAGTAGCGGGACTAGCACAGATACGCAGTATTTT
CASSIRSSGTSTDTQYF
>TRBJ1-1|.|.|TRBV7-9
TGTGCCAGCAGCTCCACAGGCGGCCCTGAAGCTTTCTTT
CASSSTGGPEAFF
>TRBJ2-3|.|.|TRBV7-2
TGTGCCAGCCGACGACTAGTTACTAGCACAGATACGCAGTATTTT
CASRRLVTSTDTQYF
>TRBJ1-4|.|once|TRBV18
TGTGCCAGCTCACCGCGGCCGCTTGCAACTAATGAAAAACTGTTTTTT
CASSPRPLATNEKLFF
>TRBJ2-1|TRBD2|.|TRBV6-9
TGTGCCAGCGGCCGACTAGCCGATGAGCAGTTCTTC
CASGRLADEQFF
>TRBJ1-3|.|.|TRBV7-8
TGTGCCAGCAGCCCTAACGGGGGGACCATATATTTT
CASSPNGGTIYF
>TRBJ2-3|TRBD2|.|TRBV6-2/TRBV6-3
TGTGCCAGCAGTTTTACGCCTTTAGCGGGGGGCCTTAGCACAGATACGCAGTATTTT
CASSFTPLAGGLSTDTQYF
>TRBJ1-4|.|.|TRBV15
TGTGCCACCAGCAGCCCCCAGGAGACAACTAATGAAAAACTGTTTTTT
CATSSPQETTNEKLFF
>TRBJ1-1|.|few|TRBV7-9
TGTGCCAGCAGCTCCTATACAAGGCCCACTGAAGCTTTCTTT
CASSSYTRPTEAFF
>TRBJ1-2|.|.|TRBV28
TGTGCCAGCAGTTTGTACAGGGCCCCCTCCTATGGCTACACCTTC
CASSLYRAPSYGYTF
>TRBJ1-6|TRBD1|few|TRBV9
TGTGCCAGCAGCGCTGGGACAGACCGTTATAATTCACCCCTCCACTTT
CASSAGTDRYNSPLHF
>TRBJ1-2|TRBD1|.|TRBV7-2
TGTGCCAGCGGGTTACAGGGGAACTATGGCTACACCTTC
CASGLQGNYGYTF
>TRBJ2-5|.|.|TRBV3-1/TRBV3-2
TGTGCCAGCAGCCCTGGACCGCGGCCGGGGACCCAGTACTTC
CASSPGPRPGTQYF
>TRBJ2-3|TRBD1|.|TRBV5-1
TGCGCCAGCAGCTTGACCCCTCTTGGGGCAGGGGGATACACAGATACGCAGTATTTT
CASSLTPLGAGGYTDTQYF
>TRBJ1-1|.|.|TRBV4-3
TGCGCCAGCAGCCAAGATCTTTCTCGGGGTGAGGCTTTCTTT
CASSQDLSRGEAFF
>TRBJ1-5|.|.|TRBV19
TGTGCCAGTTCGAGACAGGGCAATCAGCCCCAGCATTTT
CASSRQGNQPQHF